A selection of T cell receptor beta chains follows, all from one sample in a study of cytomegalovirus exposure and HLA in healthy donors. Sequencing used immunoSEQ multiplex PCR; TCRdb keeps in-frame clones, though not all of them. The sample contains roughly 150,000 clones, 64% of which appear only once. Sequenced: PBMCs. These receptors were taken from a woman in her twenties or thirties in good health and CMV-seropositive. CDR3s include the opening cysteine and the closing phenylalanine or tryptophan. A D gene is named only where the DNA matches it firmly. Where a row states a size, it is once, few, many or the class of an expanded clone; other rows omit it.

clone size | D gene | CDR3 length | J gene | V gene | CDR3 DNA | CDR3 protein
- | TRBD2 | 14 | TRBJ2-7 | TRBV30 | TGTGCCTGGAGGAGGACTAGCGGGAGTTACGAGCAGTACTTC | CAWRRTSGSYEQYF
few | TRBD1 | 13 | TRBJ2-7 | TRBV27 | TGTGCCAGCAGCCGGGACAGGGGGTACGAGCAGTACTTC | CASSRDRGYEQYF
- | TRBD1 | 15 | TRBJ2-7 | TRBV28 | TGTGCCAGCACCGGAGCGACAGGGCCCGGGTACGAGCAGTACTTC | CASTGATGPGYEQYF
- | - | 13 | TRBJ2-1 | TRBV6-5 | TGTGCCAGCGCATATGGGCCGGGAATTGAGCAGTTCTTC | CASAYGPGIEQFF
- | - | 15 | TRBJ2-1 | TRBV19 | TGTGCCAGTAGTATGACTACCACGTACTACAATGAGCAGTTCTTC | CASSMTTTYYNEQFF
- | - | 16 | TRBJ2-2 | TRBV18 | TGTGCCAGCTCACCGCTAAGGACAGCGAACACCGGGGAGCTGTTTTTT | CASSPLRTANTGELFF
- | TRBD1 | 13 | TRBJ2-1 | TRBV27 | TGTGCCAGCAGTTGGGACAGGGGGAATGAGCAGTTCTTC | CASSWDRGNEQFF
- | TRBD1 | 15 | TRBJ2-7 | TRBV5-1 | TGCGCCAGCAGCCCCACAGGGGGCGCTTGGGACGAGCAGTACTTC | CASSPTGGAWDEQYF
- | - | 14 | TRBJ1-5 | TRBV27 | TGTGCCAGCAGGGGGATCGGGGAGGGTCAGCCCCAGCATTTT | CASRGIGEGQPQHF
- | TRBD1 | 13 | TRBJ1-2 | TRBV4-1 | TGCGCCAGCAGCCAAGTAACAGGGGAAAGCTACACCTTC | CASSQVTGESYTF
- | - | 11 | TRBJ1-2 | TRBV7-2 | TGTGCCAGCAGCCCGGGGAATGGCTACACCTTC | CASSPGNGYTF
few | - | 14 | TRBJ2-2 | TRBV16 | TGTGCCAGCAACTTACAGTCAGGTGACGGGGAGCTGTTTTTT | CASNLQSGDGELFF
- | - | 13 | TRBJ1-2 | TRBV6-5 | TGTGCCAGCAGTCCCGGTGCTGAGTATGGCTACACCTTC | CASSPGAEYGYTF
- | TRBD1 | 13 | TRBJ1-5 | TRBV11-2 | TGTGCCAGCAGCTTCCAGGGGGCCCAGCCCCAGCATTTT | CASSFQGAQPQHF
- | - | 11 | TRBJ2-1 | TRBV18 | TGTGCCAGCTCACCCTCCAATGAGCAGTTCTTC | CASSPSNEQFF
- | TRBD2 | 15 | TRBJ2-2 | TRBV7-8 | TGTGCCAGCAGCTTAACGGGACTAGCGGCCGGGGAGCTGTTTTTT | CASSLTGLAAGELFF
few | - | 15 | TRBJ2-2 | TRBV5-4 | TGTGCCAGCAGCTTGGTTTCTCAGGTCACCGGGGAGCTGTTTTTT | CASSLVSQVTGELFF
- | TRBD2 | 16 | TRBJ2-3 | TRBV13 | TGTGCCAGCAGCTTATCCGCGGGAGGGTGGACAGATACGCAGTATTTT | CASSLSAGGWTDTQYF
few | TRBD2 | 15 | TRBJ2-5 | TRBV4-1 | TGCGCCAGCAGCGCTAGCGGGGGGCCACAAGAGACCCAGTACTTC | CASSASGGPQETQYF
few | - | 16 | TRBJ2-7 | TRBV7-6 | TGTGCCAGCAGCTTCTCCGCTCCGGAGGTCCCCTACGAGCAGTACTTC | CASSFSAPEVPYEQYF
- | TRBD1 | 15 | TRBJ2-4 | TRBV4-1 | TGCGCCAGCAGCCTCTTTGGACAGGGGGGAAACATTCAGTACTTC | CASSLFGQGGNIQYF
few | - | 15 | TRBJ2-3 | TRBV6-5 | TGTGCCAGCAGTTACTCTGGGGGGGCGTCAGATACGCAGTATTTT | CASSYSGGASDTQYF
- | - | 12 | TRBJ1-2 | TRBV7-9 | TGTGCCAGCAGCTTAGCCGGGAGACCGGTCGCCTTC | CASSLAGRPVAF
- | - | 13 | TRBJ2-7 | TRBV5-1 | TGCGCCAGCAGCCTAGCGAATACCTACGAGCAGTACTTC | CASSLANTYEQYF
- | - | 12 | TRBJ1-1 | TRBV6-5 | TGTGCCACCGCAGACAGGTACCTCCGAGCTTTCTTT | CATADRYLRAFF
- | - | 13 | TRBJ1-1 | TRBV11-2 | TGTGCCAGCAGCTTGGAATCCGGAGCCCAAGCTTTCTTT | CASSLESGAQAFF
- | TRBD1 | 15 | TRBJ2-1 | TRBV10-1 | TGCGCCAGCAGTGAAGGGACAGGGGACTGGGATGAGCAGTTCTTC | CASSEGTGDWDEQFF
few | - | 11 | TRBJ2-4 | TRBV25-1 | TGTGCCAGCAGTGTGACAGGCATTCAGTACTTC | CASSVTGIQYF
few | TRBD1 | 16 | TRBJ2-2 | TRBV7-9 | TGTGCCAGCAGCTCCCGGGACAGGGCATACACCGGGGAGCTGTTTTTT | CASSSRDRAYTGELFF
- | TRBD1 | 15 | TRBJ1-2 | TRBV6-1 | TGTGCCAGCAGTGCCCGGACAGGGAGAAACTATGGCTACACCTTC | CASSARTGRNYGYTF
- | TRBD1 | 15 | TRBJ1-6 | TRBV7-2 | TGTGCCAGCAGCAAGCGACAGGGGGATAATTCACCCCTCCACTTT | CASSKRQGDNSPLHF
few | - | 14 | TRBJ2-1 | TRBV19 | TGTGCCAGTAGTATAGACGTCTACTACAATGAGCAGTTCTTC | CASSIDVYYNEQFF
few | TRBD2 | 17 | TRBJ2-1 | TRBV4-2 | TGTGCCAGCAGCCCCCGGGCTAGCGGGAGCCCTAACAATGAGCAGTTCTTC | CASSPRASGSPNNEQFF
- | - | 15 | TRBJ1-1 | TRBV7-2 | TGTGCCAGCAGCTTAGGGGCTCTAATGAACACTGAAGCTTTCTTT | CASSLGALMNTEAFF
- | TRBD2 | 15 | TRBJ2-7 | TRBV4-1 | TGCGCCAGCAGCCGAGTGCGGGGGGACTCCTACGAGCAGTACTTC | CASSRVRGDSYEQYF
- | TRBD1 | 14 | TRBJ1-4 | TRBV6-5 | TGTGCCAGCAGTTGGGACAGGTCTAATGAAAAACTGTTTTTT | CASSWDRSNEKLFF
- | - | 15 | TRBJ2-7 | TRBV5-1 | TGCGCCAGCAGCTTGGGGGGGCTATCTTCCTCCGAGCAGTACTTC | CASSLGGLSSSEQYF
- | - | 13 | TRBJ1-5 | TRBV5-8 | TGTGCCAGCAGCTTTTCGGGAAATCAGCCCCAGCATTTT | CASSFSGNQPQHF
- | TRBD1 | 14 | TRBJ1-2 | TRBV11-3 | TGTGCCAGCAGCCCTAAACAGGGGGCGAGAAGCTACACCTTC | CASSPKQGARSYTF
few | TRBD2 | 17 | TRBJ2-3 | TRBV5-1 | TGCGCCAGCAGCTTGTCTTCCGGGACTAGCTTTTCTCATACGCAGTATTTT | CASSLSSGTSFSHTQYF
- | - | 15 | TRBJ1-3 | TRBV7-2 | TGTGCCAGCAGCATTAGACTGAACTCTGGAAACACCATATATTTT | CASSIRLNSGNTIYF
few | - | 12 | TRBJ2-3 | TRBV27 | TGTGCCAGCAGAATATACACAGATACGCAGTATTTT | CASRIYTDTQYF
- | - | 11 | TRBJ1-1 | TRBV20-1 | TGCAGTGCTAGAAATCTTTTCGAAGCTTTCTTT | CSARNLFEAFF
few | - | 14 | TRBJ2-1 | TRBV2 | TGTGCCAGCAACTGGAGGGGACCTTACAATGAGCAGTTCTTC | CASNWRGPYNEQFF
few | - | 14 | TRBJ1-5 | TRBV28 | TGTGCCAGCATCAGGCACAGAGGCAATCAGCCCCAGCATTTT | CASIRHRGNQPQHF
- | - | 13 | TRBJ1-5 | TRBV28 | TGTGCCAGCAGTCGAAATACGGATCAGCCCCAGCATTTT | CASSRNTDQPQHF
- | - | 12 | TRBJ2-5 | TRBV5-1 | TGCGCCAGCACCAAACACCAAGAGGGCCAGTACTTC | CASTKHQEGQYF
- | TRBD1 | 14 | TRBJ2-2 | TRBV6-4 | TGTGCCAGCAGGGGACAGGGAGGACCCGGGGAGCTGTTTTTT | CASRGQGGPGELFF
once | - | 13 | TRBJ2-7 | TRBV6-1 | TGTGCCAGCAGTACCATTCGGTCATACGAGCAGTACTTC | CASSTIRSYEQYF
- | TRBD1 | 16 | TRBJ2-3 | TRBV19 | TGTGCCAGTACCCCCGGGACAGGGTACCGGACAGATACGCAGTATTTT | CASTPGTGYRTDTQYF
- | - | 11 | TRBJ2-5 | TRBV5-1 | TGCGCCAGCATGCGACAAGAGACCCAGTACTTC | CASMRQETQYF
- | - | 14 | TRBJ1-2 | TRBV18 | TGTGCCAGCTCACCAGGGGCTACTAACTATGGCTACACCTTC | CASSPGATNYGYTF
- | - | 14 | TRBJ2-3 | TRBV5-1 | TGCGCCAGCAGCTTGGAGCGGGGCACAGATACGCAGTATTTT | CASSLERGTDTQYF
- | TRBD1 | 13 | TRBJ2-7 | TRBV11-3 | TGTGCCAGCACTTGGGACAGGGCTGACGAGCAGTACTTC | CASTWDRADEQYF
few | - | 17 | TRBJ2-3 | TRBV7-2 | TGTGCCAGCAGCCCCCTAGAGTGGACAGCGATGCAGGATACGCAGTATTTT | CASSPLEWTAMQDTQYF